One sample yielded the 18 T cell receptor beta chains listed below, sequenced in a study of cytomegalovirus exposure and HLA in healthy donors (dated 2017 in TCRdb). Library preparation was by the immunoSEQ multiplex PCR assay. TCRdb re-hosts the immuneACCESS table, in-frame sequences only. Its copies lack some clones; in the studies checked, an unresolved V gene accounts for under half of them, and the cause for the rest is not known. The sample has roughly 75,000 clones on record, 94% of them singletons. The ten most abundant clones make up less than 2.5% of the sample. Sequencing was performed on PBMCs. All receptors derive from a woman younger than 30 in good health and CMV-seronegative.

The chain combines TRBV27 with TRBJ1-4; D unclear. Germline CDR1 and CDR2: MNHEY and SMNVEV (reference sequence). This CDR3 is 14 amino acids long. V was trimmed by 6 bases and J by 6 bases, leaving 14 bases between them. CDR3 in DNA: TGTGCCAGCAGCTCCATAGGTGGAGATGAAAAACTGTTTTTT. Its translation: CASSSIGGDEKLFF.

V gene TRBV6-5 combines with J gene TRBJ2-7; D perhaps matches TRBD1 (5 bases). This CDR3 contains 12 residues. Trimming removed 5 bases at V and 4 bases at J, with 9 bases between. Germline CDR1 MNHEY, CDR2 SVGAGI. CDR3 protein: CASSHDSYEQYF. The CDR3 coding sequence is TGTGCCAGCAGTCACGACAGTTACGAGCAGTACTTC.

The V and J genes are TRBV5-1 and TRBJ2-5; 7 bases fit TRBD2. The CDR3 consists of 15 residues. The J segment lost 2 bases and the V segment lost 3 bases, leaving 7 bases of the junction unmatched. CDR1 and CDR2 (germline): SGHRS, YFSETQ. CDR3 sequence: CASSSGTNSQETQYF. CDR3 sequence (DNA): TGCGCCAGCAGCTCCGGGACTAACTCACAAGAGACCCAGTACTTC.

The gene calls are TRBV30 and TRBJ1-1; 8 bases line up with TRBD1. Trimming cost V 3 bases and J 3 bases; bases outside gene matches: 9. The CDR3 has 15 amino acids. The germline gives CDR1 GTSNPN, CDR2 SVGIG (reference sequence). This CDR3 reads CAWSPLGDRHTEAFF. CDR3 sequence (DNA): TGTGCCTGGAGCCCCCTAGGGGACAGGCACACTGAAGCTTTCTTT. Together with reference TRBV30 and TRBJ1-1, the CDR3 gives the full variable domain: SQTIHQWPATLVQPVGSPLSLECTVEGTSNPNLYWYRQAAGRGLQLLFYSVGIGQISSEVPQNLSASRPQDRQFILSSKKLLLSDSGFYLCAWSPLGDRHTEAFFGQGTRLTVV.

V usage is TRBV11-3 and J usage is TRBJ1-1; D ambiguous. CDR1 and CDR2 (germline): SGHNT, YENEEA. The CDR3 totals 14 residues. Between the trimmed V and J ends, which lost 5 bases and 4 bases, there was a span of 14 bases. CDR3 sequence reads: CASSPVYGSTEAFF. Written as DNA, the CDR3 is TGTGCCAGCAGCCCTGTTTACGGGAGCACTGAAGCTTTCTTT.

The rearrangement links TRBV27 to TRBJ1-1; no reliable D call. CDR3 length: 15 amino acids. V dropped 5 bases and J dropped 4 bases, with 17 bases sitting between them. Germline V gene lookup returns CDR1 MNHEY and CDR2 SMNVEV (reference sequence). CDR3 bases: TGTGCCAGCAGTCTCCAATGGGCGTCAGGCACTGAAGCTTTCTTT. Its translation is CASSLQWASGTEAFF.

In nucleotides, the CDR3 is TGTGCCAGCAGCTTGGTGACTGGGACAGGCACAGATACGCAGTATTTT. Its translation is CASSLVTGTGTDTQYF. The chain is built from TRBV5-6 and TRBJ2-3; 7 bases map to TRBD1. The length of the CDR3 is 16 residues. The germline V gene has CDR1 SGHDT and CDR2 YYEEEE. Trimming took 0 bases from V and 1 from J; bases not matched to a gene: 5.

The chain uses TRBV4-2 and TRBJ2-1; possible D gene TRBD2, 5 bases. Trimming pared 2 bases from V and 3 bases from J, leaving 14 bases between. This CDR3 has 16 residues. CDR1 and CDR2 from the germline V gene are LGHNA and YNFKEQ. The CDR3: CASSQTDGVGYNEQFF. In DNA, the CDR3 is TGTGCCAGCAGCCAAACCGACGGGGTGGGCTACAATGAGCAGTTCTTC.

This clone occurred once. This chain uses TRBV19 with TRBJ2-2, with a possible D match to TRBD1 (6 bases). V lost 3 bases and J lost 4, with 15 bases in between. The CDR3 extends over 16 amino acids. Germline assignment: CDR1 LNHDA and CDR2 SQIVND (reference sequence). The CDR3 region has the DNA TGTGCCAGTAGTATCCGCAGGGGTGATCGCACCGGGGAGCTGTTTTTT. Translated, it gives CASSIRRGDRTGELFF.

CDR3 residues: CASSLGSGRGPQETQYF. The CDR3 DNA reads as TGTGCCAGCAGCTTAGGGAGCGGGAGAGGACCCCAAGAGACCCAGTACTTC. J is TRBJ2-5 and V is TRBV11-3, with 8 bases identical to TRBD2. V lost 1 base to trimming and J lost 1 base; unmatched junction nucleotides: 8. Per germline, CDR1 SGHNT and CDR2 YENEEA. The CDR3 is 17 amino acids.

The chain recombines TRBV22-1 with TRBJ2-6; the D call TRBD2 from the table was never checked on the DNA. TRBV22-1 is labeled a pseudogene. The CDR3 length is 17 residues. The CDR3 DNA reads TGTCCTGGGAGCAATGCCAGCGAACAAAGTCGGGCCAACGTCCTGACTTTC. Translation gives CPGSNASEQSRANVLTF.

The count of this clone is one. The rearrangement links TRBV7-9 to TRBJ2-5, with D perhaps TRBD2 (5 bases). Looked up from germline, CDR1 is SEHNR and CDR2 is FQNEAQ (reference sequence). This CDR3 is 15 amino acids long. The ends were cut back, 2 bases at V and 5 bases at J, with 15 bases in the middle. The CDR3 DNA reads TGTGCCAGCAGCTTAAGCGGCCCGGGTCGGGAGACCCAGTACTTC. This gives the protein CASSLSGPGRETQYF.

This rearrangement joins TRBV6-5 to TRBJ1-1; a weak D match, TRBD1 (5 bases). V was shortened by 6 bases and J by 10 bases, with 21 bases between the two germline ends. Germline V CDR1 and CDR2: MNHEY, SVGAGI. The CDR3 spans 14 residues. CDR3 loop: CASSRGQITGVAFF. In nucleotides, the CDR3 is TGTGCCAGCAGCCGAGGACAAATCACGGGTGTAGCTTTCTTT.

The chain recombines TRBV4-3 with TRBJ2-2, with a weak D call TRBD2 (6 bases). Germline-derived CDR1 and CDR2 are LGHNA and YSLEER. The length of the CDR3 is 18 residues. The V end was cut by 1 base, the J end by 1 base, with 16 bases between. The CDR3 spells CASSQGAPGLVNTGELFF. The CDR3, as DNA: TGCGCCAGCAGCCAAGGTGCCCCGGGACTGGTGAACACCGGGGAGCTGTTTTTT.

The chain employs TRBV27 and TRBJ2-5; 9 nucleotides line up with TRBD1. V gave up 2 bases and J gave up 6 bases; unmatched junction bases: 4. CDR3 length: 14 amino acids. CDR1 is MNHEY, CDR2 SMNVEV, per germline (reference sequence). This chain's CDR3 is CASSLLGTGKTQYF. CDR3 DNA sequence: TGTGCCAGCAGTTTACTCGGGACAGGGAAGACCCAGTACTTC.

The V and J genes are TRBV30 and TRBJ1-3; D remains ambiguous. V lost 2 bases and J 8 bases, leaving 10 bases between the germline ends. Per germline, CDR1 GTSNPN and CDR2 SVGIG (reference sequence). This CDR3 contains 12 residues. DNA of the CDR3: TGTGCCTGGAGTCCTTCAACGGACACCATATATTTT. Residues: CAWSPSTDTIYF.

This sequence joins TRBV2 and TRBJ1-1, with D tentatively TRBD1 (6 bases). The CDR3 extends over 17 amino acids. Germline CDR1 reads SNHLY; CDR2 reads FYNNEI. Trimming removed 3 bases from V and 0 bases from J, with 17 bases in between. The CDR3 reads CASSDPGWGHLNTEAFF. The CDR3 nucleotides are TGTGCCAGCAGTGACCCCGGTTGGGGGCACTTGAACACTGAAGCTTTCTTT. Filled out from reference TRBV2 and TRBJ1-1, the complete variable domain reads EPEVTQTPSHQVTQMGQEVILRCVPISNHLYFYWYRQILGQKVEFLVSFYNNEISEKSEIFDDQFSVERPDGSNFTLKIRSTKLEDSAMYFCASSDPGWGHLNTEAFFGQGTRLTVV.

As to this clone: The junction shows a germline mismatch at one end, possibly a read error. The J gene is TRBJ1-1, the V gene TRBV19; perhaps TRBD1 as D (6 bases). Looked up from germline, CDR1 is LNHDA and CDR2 is SQIVND (reference sequence). The CDR3 length is 11 residues. CDR3: CASSIGSTGQF. Written as DNA, the CDR3 is TGTGCCAGTAGTATCGGGTCGACAGGACAGTTT.